This entry lists 20 T cell receptor beta chains sequenced from one sample in a study of blood T cell repertoires in COVID-19. Assay: immunoSEQ multiplex PCR; the TCRdb copy retains only in-frame clones and omits some. The sample consists of about 210,000 clones, 70% to 90% of them appearing once. Material for sequencing was PBMCs or T cells enriched from blood (not recorded which). The receptors come from a woman aged 25 to 39 who had been exposed to COVID-19.

The J gene is TRBJ2-2, the V gene TRBV9, with 7 bases that match TRBD1. The CDR3 covers 16 residues. The germline CDR1 and CDR2 sequences are SGDLS and YYNGEE. V dropped 0 bases and J dropped 1; count of bases not matched to a gene: 3. CDR3 in DNA: TGTGCCAGCAGCGTAGGGGCAGGGGGGAACACCGGGGAGCTGTTTTTT. Translation: CASSVGAGGNTGELFF.

The chain uses TRBV6-5 and TRBJ1-6, with D maybe TRBD1 (6 bases). The length of the CDR3 is 14 residues. V lost 6 bases and J 10 bases, leaving 16 bases between the germline ends. Germline V gene lookup returns CDR1 MNHEY and CDR2 SVGAGI. CDR3 sequence: CASSPNRVGSPLHF. In DNA, the CDR3 is TGTGCCAGCAGCCCCAACAGGGTTGGGTCACCCCTCCACTTT.

This chain joins TRBV5-1 and TRBJ1-2; TRBD1 agrees at 10 bases. The CDR3 contains 15 residues. V shed 0 bases, J shed 8 bases, and the junction held 7 bases outside the gene matches. The germline V gene has CDR1 SGHRS and CDR2 YFSETQ. The CDR3 sequence is CASSLAGDRGQGYTF. The CDR3 DNA sequence: TGCGCCAGCAGCTTGGCCGGAGACAGGGGGCAAGGCTACACCTTC.

The V call is TRBV7-9, the J call TRBJ2-3, with D maybe TRBD1 (5 bases). This CDR3 is 14 amino acids long. Trimming took 5 bases from V and 6 from J, leaving 15 bases between them. Germline values: CDR1 SEHNR, CDR2 FQNEAQ (reference sequence). The CDR3 coding sequence is TGTGCCAGCAGCCCATCAGGGTACCGGGATACGCAGTATTTT. Translating it yields CASSPSGYRDTQYF.

The chain employs TRBV18 and TRBJ2-7, with 12 bases lining up with TRBD2. CDR1 is KGHSH and CDR2 is LQKENI in the germline V gene. CDR3 size: 18 residues. V shed 6 bases, J shed 0 bases, and the junction held 12 bases outside the gene matches. CDR3 amino acids: CASSPTSGGPSSSYEQYF. DNA for the CDR3: TGTGCCAGCTCGCCGACTAGCGGGGGACCCTCTTCCTCCTACGAGCAGTACTTC.

This chain connects TRBV10-3 to TRBJ1-6; maybe TRBD1 (5 bases). Trimming stripped 0 bases from V and 13 bases from J, with 13 bases between. Germline assignment: CDR1 ENHRY and CDR2 SYGVKD. This CDR3 contains 14 residues. CDR3 DNA: TGTGCCATCAGTGAGTCGAGTGGGGGAGGCCCCCTCCACTTT. It specifies CAISESSGGGPLHF.

This chain uses TRBV27 with TRBJ2-1, with 12 bases fitting TRBD2. CDR1 and CDR2 (germline): MNHEY, SMNVEV (reference sequence). The CDR3 covers 15 residues. The V gene end was trimmed by 3 bases and the J gene end by 4 bases; junction bases not matched to a gene: 1. CDR3 sequence: CASSFGLAGYNEQFF. DNA of the CDR3: TGTGCCAGCAGTTTTGGACTAGCGGGGTACAATGAGCAGTTCTTC.

V usage is TRBV2 and J usage is TRBJ2-3, with 7 bases identical to TRBD1. In germline, CDR1 is SNHLY, CDR2 FYNNEI. The ends lost 5 bases at V and 14 bases at J; junction bases unmatched: 13. CDR3 size: 13 residues. The DNA of the CDR3 is TGTGCCAGCAGTTTAGAGACAGGGTTTAGGGGGTATTTT. Translated: CASSLETGFRGYF. Full variable domain (missing parts from reference TRBV2 and TRBJ2-3): EPEVTQTPSHQVTQMGQEVILRCVPISNHLYFYWYRQILGQKVEFLVSFYNNEISEKSEIFDDQFSVERPDGSNFTLKIRSTKLEDSAMYFCASSLETGFRGYFGPGTRLTVL.

This chain joins TRBV5-1 and TRBJ1-4; maybe TRBD1 (5 bases). V gave up 2 bases and J gave up 6 bases, with 11 bases separating them. The germline V gene has CDR1 SGHRS and CDR2 YFSETQ. CDR3 size: 14 residues. CDR3: CASSFGGRDEKLFF. CDR3 in DNA: TGCGCCAGCAGCTTCGGGGGTAGGGATGAAAAACTGTTTTTT. Looking up the rest from reference TRBV5-1 and TRBJ1-4 gives the full variable domain: KAGVTQTPRYLIKTRGQQVTLSCSPISGHRSVSWYQQTPGQGLQFLFEYFSETQRNKGNFPGRFSGRQFSNSRSEMNVSTLELGDSALYLCASSFGGRDEKLFFGSGTQLSVL.

This chain links TRBV5-1 with TRBJ1-5; 9 bases fit TRBD1. The CDR3 has 15 amino acids. The J segment lost 9 bases and the V segment lost 0 bases, leaving 7 bases of the junction unmatched. Germline V lookup: CDR1 SGHRS, CDR2 YFSETQ. The CDR3 spells CASSLATGGEGPQHF. Written as DNA, the CDR3 is TGCGCCAGCAGCTTGGCCACAGGGGGCGAGGGGCCCCAGCATTTT.

The rearrangement links TRBV3-1 (or the pseudogene TRBV3-2) to TRBJ1-4; D is undetermined. Germline V CDR1 and CDR2: LGHDT, YNNKEL (reference sequence). The CDR3 sequence is 15 residues long. V was clipped by 3 bases and J by 7 bases, with 15 bases between them. CDR3 residues: CASSHRTTRGEKLFF. CDR3 DNA sequence: TGTGCCAGCAGCCACAGAACAACCCGTGGTGAAAAACTGTTTTTT.

V and J are TRBV4-2 and TRBJ1-2; the D gene is possibly TRBD1 (6 bases). V lost 1 base and J lost 4, with 13 bases in between. This CDR3 is 15 amino acids long. CDR1 is LGHNA, CDR2 YNFKEQ, per germline. CDR3 DNA sequence: TGTGCCAGCAGCCAAGTGTGGGGGCTGCCCTATGGCTACACCTTC. Amino acid sequence: CASSQVWGLPYGYTF.

The V gene is TRBV27, the J gene TRBJ1-5; D is unclear. The germline gives CDR1 MNHEY, CDR2 SMNVEV (reference sequence). The CDR3 totals 13 residues. The V end was cut by 6 bases, the J end by 4 bases, with 10 bases between. The CDR3 nucleotides read TGTGCCAGCAGGGCCACATCTAATCAGCCCCAGCATTTT. The encoded protein is CASRATSNQPQHF.

The chain couples TRBV7-2 to TRBJ1-3; no clear D. Germline loops: CDR1 SGHTA, CDR2 FQGNSA. The ends were cut back, 3 bases at V and 3 bases at J, with 12 bases in the middle. The CDR3 spans 15 residues. The CDR3 sequence: CASSFTVAGGNTIYF. The CDR3 DNA is TGTGCCAGCAGCTTCACTGTGGCGGGTGGAAACACCATATATTTT.

This rearrangement joins TRBV11-2 to TRBJ2-7, with 7 nucleotides matching TRBD1. Germline-derived CDR1 and CDR2 are SGHAT and FQNNGV. This CDR3 is built from 13 residues. Unmatched junction bases numbered 4, after V lost 5 bases and J lost 3 bases. CDR3 sequence (DNA): TGTGCCAGCAGCCAGGGACAGAACTACGAGCAGTACTTC. Translated: CASSQGQNYEQYF. The whole variable domain, remainder taken from reference TRBV11-2 and TRBJ2-7, is EAGVAQSPRYKIIEKRQSVAFWCNPISGHATLYWYQQILGQGPKLLIQFQNNGVVDDSQLPKDRFSAERLKGVDSTLKIQPAKLEDSAVYLCASSQGQNYEQYFGPGTRLTVT.

V is TRBV3-1 (or the pseudogene TRBV3-2) and J is TRBJ1-6; 9 bases agree with TRBD1. Germline-derived CDR1 and CDR2 are LGHDT and YNNKEL (reference sequence). The CDR3 consists of 16 residues. Trimming cost V 4 bases and J 11 bases; bases outside gene matches: 12. The chain's CDR3 is CASSPRDRALVTPLHF. For the CDR3, the DNA is TGTGCCAGCAGCCCACGGGACAGGGCTCTGGTAACACCCCTCCACTTT.

On this clone itself: This sample includes further DNA sequences coding for the same CDR3. This chain links TRBV30 with TRBJ1-2; unclear D gene. V gave up 1 base and J gave up 5 bases, with 5 bases separating them. Per germline, CDR1 GTSNPN and CDR2 SVGIG (reference sequence). The CDR3 is made up of 11 amino acids. Here the CDR3 reads CAWSARYGYTF. CDR3 DNA sequence: TGTGCCTGGAGTGCGAGATATGGCTACACCTTC.

The V and J genes are TRBV6-2 or TRBV6-3 and TRBJ2-1, with 10 bases aligning to TRBD2. V dropped 5 bases and J dropped 6; count of bases not matched to a gene: 10. This CDR3 region has 16 residues. In germline, CDR1 is MNHEY, CDR2 SVGEGT. CDR3 in amino acids: CASSRPIAGGSNEQFF. CDR3 DNA sequence: TGTGCCAGCAGTCGCCCAATAGCGGGGGGAAGCAATGAGCAGTTCTTC.

This sequence joins TRBV4-1 and TRBJ2-2, with D uncertain. V lost 1 base to trimming and J lost 1 base, with 13 bases between them. The germline gives CDR1 MGHRA, CDR2 YSYEKL. This CDR3 spans 17 amino acids. The CDR3 here is CASSQVGGHRNTGELFF. Written as DNA, the CDR3 is TGCGCCAGCAGCCAAGTAGGTGGGCACAGGAACACCGGGGAGCTGTTTTTT.

Many counts were recorded for this clone. The rearrangement uses TRBV25-1 and TRBJ1-6; TRBD1 aligns across 7 bases. With V trimmed by 3 bases and J by 10 bases, 6 bases remained unmatched. This CDR3 contains 14 residues. Germline CDR1 and CDR2: MGHDK and SYGVNS. Here the CDR3 DNA reads TGTGCCAGCAGTGAGAGGGGGCGCGGATCACCCCTCCACTTT. Translated: CASSERGRGSPLHF.